The 24 T cell receptor beta chains presented below share a single source sample, sequenced in a study of regulatory T cells in long-lasting Graves disease. Sequencing libraries for TCR beta were prepared with iRepertoire HTBI primers and Arm-PCR of CDR3 regions. TCRdb reanalysed the multiplex PCR reads using MiXCR and keeps one entry per CDR3 protein. Of roughly 500,000 distinct CDR3 sequences in the sample, around a fifth were seen once. Time point specified: persistent/refractory GD, antithyroid drugs over 5 years with positive TRAb. The TCR library used RNA extracted from PBMCs. The sequencing here drew on peripheral blood mononuclear cells (PBMCs), taken when the disease was refractory, from a patient treated with antithyroid drugs. All receptors come from a female donor with Graves disease.

This clonotype was found a few times. The chain is built from TRBV30 and TRBJ2-7, with D uncertain. CDR1 is GTSNPN and CDR2 is SVGIG in the germline V gene (reference sequence). This CDR3 has 13 amino acids. Trimming pared 0 bases from V and 3 bases from J, leaving 9 bases between. The CDR3 DNA reads TGTGCCTGGAGTGTCTCGCTCAACTACGAGCAGTACTTC. Amino acid sequence: CAWSVSLNYEQYF.

This clonotype has more than one count but fewer than ten. The gene calls are TRBV11-3 and TRBJ2-2; 8 bases are shared with TRBD1. The CDR3 is 16 residues long. Germline V gene sequence: CDR1 SGHNT, CDR2 YENEEA. V lost 5 bases to trimming and J lost 5 bases; unmatched junction nucleotides: 10. CDR3 sequence: CASSPGGDVGTGELFF. The CDR3 region has the DNA TGTGCCAGCAGCCCAGGGGGCGACGTGGGGACCGGGGAGCTGTTTTTT. Supplemented by reference TRBV11-3 and TRBJ2-2, the full variable domain reads EAGVVQSPRYKIIEKKQPVAFWCNPISGHNTLYWYLQNLGQGPELLIRYENEEAVDDSQLPKDRFSAERLKGVDSTLKIQPAELGDSAVYLCASSPGGDVGTGELFFGEGSRLTVL.

This clonotype was counted ten times or more. The chain carries TRBV7-9 and TRBJ2-5; the D is unclear. This CDR3 comprises 16 residues. Trimming took 3 bases from V and 1 from J, leaving 15 bases between them. The germline V gene encodes CDR1 SEHNR and CDR2 FQNEAQ (reference sequence). CDR3 loop: CASSFVRVSGQETQYF. CDR3 bases: TGTGCCAGCAGCTTTGTTCGTGTGTCAGGCCAAGAGACCCAGTACTTC.

The chain recombines TRBV7-9 with TRBJ2-2; D is ambiguous. Trimming cost V 5 bases and J 1 base, with 8 bases left between them. The CDR3 covers 14 residues. The germline CDR1 and CDR2 sequences are SEHNR and FQNEAQ (reference sequence). This CDR3 is CASSRAQNTGELFF. DNA for the CDR3: TGTGCCAGCAGCCGGGCCCAGAACACCGGGGAGCTGTTTTTT.

In this sample, this clonotype turned up many times. The chain links TRBV11-2 to TRBJ2-7; no firm D call. Trimming removed 2 bases at V and 3 bases at J, with 17 bases between. The CDR3 length is 16 residues. In germline, CDR1 is SGHAT, CDR2 FQNNGV. CDR3 residues: CASSLSPEASFYEQYF. The DNA of the CDR3 is TGTGCCAGCAGCTTATCCCCCGAAGCCTCCTTCTACGAGCAGTACTTC.

This clonotype was counted a single time. V gene TRBV7-9 combines with J gene TRBJ2-3; perhaps TRBD2 as D (5 bases). Germline V gene sequence: CDR1 SEHNR, CDR2 FQNEAQ (reference sequence). The CDR3 loop spans 15 amino acids. Trimming removed 3 bases at V and 2 bases at J, with 12 bases between. DNA for the CDR3: TGTGCCAGCAGCTTTGGGCTAGCTTTCACAGATACGCAGTATTTT. Amino acids: CASSFGLAFTDTQYF.

This clonotype was seen repeatedly, ten times or more. The rearrangement joins TRBV11-2 to TRBJ2-4, with D perhaps matching TRBD2 (6 bases). The CDR3 contains 12 residues. V dropped 5 bases and J dropped 9 bases, with 11 bases sitting between them. Germline-derived CDR1 and CDR2 are SGHAT and FQNNGV. CDR3 loop: CASSPVGSIQYF. DNA of the CDR3: TGTGCCAGCAGCCCCGTCGGGAGCATTCAGTACTTC.

This clonotype was seen at least ten times. The rearrangement joins TRBV20-1 to TRBJ1-2; D may be TRBD1 (5 bases). Germline assignment: CDR1 DFQATT and CDR2 SNEGSKA (reference sequence). Trimming shortened V by 3 bases and J by 2 bases, and 10 bases separated the two germline ends. The CDR3 has 13 amino acids. This chain's CDR3 is CSASSRTNYGYTF. The CDR3 DNA reads as TGCAGTGCTAGCTCCAGGACAAACTATGGCTACACCTTC.

In its sample, this clonotype was seen once. This chain links TRBV9 with TRBJ2-2, with TRBD1 as a possible D gene (6 bases). Germline values: CDR1 SGDLS, CDR2 YYNGEE. This CDR3 contains 15 residues. Between the trimmed V and J ends, which lost 0 bases and 3 bases, there was a span of 9 bases. The CDR3 reads CASSVETGHTGELFF. The CDR3, as DNA: TGTGCCAGCAGCGTAGAAACAGGGCACACCGGGGAGCTGTTTTTT.

The chain has TRBV30 and TRBJ1-1; 7 bases agree with TRBD1. CDR3 length: 12 amino acids. The trim removed 3 bases at V and 6 bases at J, leaving 4 bases unmatched. Germline loops: CDR1 GTSNPN, CDR2 SVGIG (reference sequence). The CDR3 coding sequence is TGTGCCTGGAGACAGGGGATCCCTGAAGCTTTCTTT. Translation: CAWRQGIPEAFF. The whole variable domain, filled in from reference TRBV30 and TRBJ1-1, reads SQTIHQWPATLVQPVGSPLSLECTVEGTSNPNLYWYRQAAGRGLQLLFYSVGIGQISSEVPQNLSASRPQDRQFILSSKKLLLSDSGFYLCAWRQGIPEAFFGQGTRLTVV.

The gene calls are TRBV3-1 and TRBJ1-2; D may be TRBD1 (5 bases). Germline-derived CDR1 and CDR2 are LGHDT and YNNKEL (reference sequence). V lost 1 base, J lost 4 bases, and 19 bases lay in between. CDR3 size: 17 residues. In DNA, the CDR3 is TGTGCCAGCAGCCAAGTAGAGGAGGCAGGGAATATCTATGGCTACACCTTC. Protein product: CASSQVEEAGNIYGYTF.

The chain links TRBV6-2 or TRBV6-3 to TRBJ1-4; D remains ambiguous. Germline V gene lookup returns CDR1 MNHEY and CDR2 SVGEGT. The CDR3 has 13 amino acids. V was trimmed by 10 bases and J by 4 bases, leaving 13 bases between them. The DNA for the CDR3 is TGTGCCACCTCCCGGGGTTTTAATGAAAAACTGTTTTTT. This encodes CATSRGFNEKLFF.

The sample holds one count of this clonotype. This may be a read error, as it is one base from a much larger clone. The CDR3 sequence is CASSSYEDTQYF. Written as DNA, the CDR3 is TGTGCCAGCAGTTCCTATGAGGATACGCAGTATTTT. J is TRBJ2-3 and V is TRBV27; no firm D call. The CDR3 covers 12 residues. V gave up 4 bases and J gave up 6 bases, with 8 bases separating them. The germline V gene encodes CDR1 MNHEY and CDR2 SMNVEV (reference sequence).

The chain has TRBV11-3 and TRBJ2-1; 9 positions agree with TRBD1. CDR1 and CDR2 (germline): SGHNT, YENEEA. The CDR3 length is 15 residues. Trimming removed 5 bases from V and 7 bases from J; junction bases left unmatched: 9. DNA for the CDR3: TGTGCCAGCAGCCGGACCGCCGGGACAGGGAATGAGCAGTTCTTC. Its translation is CASSRTAGTGNEQFF.

This clonotype has a handful of counts. The V gene is TRBV14, the J gene TRBJ1-1, with D tentatively TRBD1 (5 bases). The ends were cut back, 3 bases at V and 0 bases at J, with 23 bases in the middle. Germline V gene sequence: CDR1 SGHDN, CDR2 FVKESK. The CDR3 consists of 19 residues. The CDR3 bases are TGTGCCAGCAGCCATTTAGAGGGGTTGACAATAACATTGAACACTGAAGCTTTCTTT. Translating it yields CASSHLEGLTITLNTEAFF.

The chain employs TRBV6-1 and TRBJ2-7; TRBD2 matches 7 bases. Germline trimming cut 5 bases from V and 6 bases from J; bases unmatched to any gene: 7. Germline V gene data show CDR1 as MNHNS and CDR2 as SASEGT. This CDR3 is built from 13 residues. CDR3 in DNA: TGTGCCAGCAGTACCGGACTAGGCCTCGAGCAGTACTTC. This codes for CASSTGLGLEQYF.

The rearrangement joins TRBV5-1 to TRBJ1-1; D is ambiguous. V was trimmed by 2 bases and J by 2 bases, leaving 10 bases between them. CDR3 length: 14 amino acids. CDR1 and CDR2 (germline): SGHRS, YFSETQ. CDR3 protein: CASSFNTINTEAFF. The CDR3 nucleotides are TGCGCCAGCAGCTTTAACACCATAAACACTGAAGCTTTCTTT. Supplemented by reference TRBV5-1 and TRBJ1-1, the full variable domain reads KAGVTQTPRYLIKTRGQQVTLSCSPISGHRSVSWYQQTPGQGLQFLFEYFSETQRNKGNFPGRFSGRQFSNSRSEMNVSTLELGDSALYLCASSFNTINTEAFFGQGTRLTVV.

V and J are TRBV19 and TRBJ1-2, with 7 bases that match TRBD1. CDR3 length equals 12 residues. J lost 8 bases, V lost 4 bases, and 4 bases had no gene match. Germline CDR1 LNHDA, CDR2 SQIVND (reference sequence). The CDR3 DNA follows: TGTGCCAGTAGTACAAGGGGGCAAGGCTACACCTTC. Translation gives CASSTRGQGYTF.

This sequence joins TRBV5-1 and TRBJ2-7; TRBD1 is a possible D gene (6 bases). The CDR3 has 14 residues. From germline, CDR1 is SGHRS and CDR2 YFSETQ. V lost 1 base and J 6 bases, leaving 14 bases between the germline ends. The CDR3 here is CASSLWEQGSEQYF. The CDR3 region has the DNA TGCGCCAGCAGCTTGTGGGAACAGGGATCCGAGCAGTACTTC.

This clonotype was detected a few times. One end of the junction fails to match germline, which may point to a read error. V usage is TRBV6-2 or TRBV6-3 and J usage is TRBJ2-7; 9 bases fit TRBD2. Germline V lookup: CDR1 MNHEY, CDR2 SVGEGT. This CDR3 is built from 16 residues. CDR3 coding DNA: TGTGCCAGCAGTGACTCGAGGCGGGAGGGATCCTACGAGCAGTACTTC. It yields the protein CASSDSRREGSYEQYF.

As concerns this clonotype: The CDR3 end shows no conserved phenylalanine or tryptophan, and so a read error is likely. V and J are TRBV24-1 and TRBJ1-1; D might be TRBD1 (6 bases). There are 14 residues in the CDR3. Germline values: CDR1 KGHDR, CDR2 SFDVKD. The V end lost 2 bases, the J end lost 4 bases, and 10 bases lay between the germline ends. The CDR3 DNA follows: TGTGCCACCAGTGATTCCGGCAGGGGCACTGAAGCTTTCCTT. Translation: CATSDSGRGTEAFL.

There are many counts of this clonotype. The rearrangement uses TRBV2 and TRBJ2-4, with D possibly being TRBD2 (7 bases). This CDR3 region has 17 residues. The V gene lost 2 bases and the J gene lost 0 bases, with 14 bases spanning the gap. Germline V lookup: CDR1 SNHLY, CDR2 FYNNEI. This CDR3 reads CASSERRGGGAKNIQYF. CDR3 coding DNA: TGTGCCAGCAGTGAAAGGAGGGGGGGAGGAGCCAAAAACATTCAGTACTTC.

This clonotype came up many times. The chain links TRBV15 to TRBJ1-2; no firm D call. Trimming removed 0 bases from V and 7 bases from J, with 6 bases in between. CDR1 and CDR2 from the germline V gene are LNHNV and YYDKDF (reference sequence). The CDR3 runs to 12 residues. The CDR3 DNA follows: TGTGCCACCAGCAGAGATCGTTCTGGCTACACCTTC. This sequence encodes CATSRDRSGYTF.

CDR3 region: CASSGTGTDEQFF. Here the CDR3 DNA reads TGTGCCAGCAGTGGGACAGGGACGGATGAGCAGTTCTTC. This chain links TRBV6-2 or TRBV6-3 with TRBJ2-1; TRBD1 matches at 9 bases. V shed 5 bases and J 8 bases; nucleotides not matched to a gene: 4. This CDR3 comprises 13 residues. Germline V gene lookup returns CDR1 MNHEY and CDR2 SVGEGT.